The 5 T cell receptor beta chains presented below share a single source sample, sequenced in a study of T cells in Graves' hyperthyroidism and ophthalmopathy. RNA transcripts were the template for amplifying TCR beta CDR3 regions. Researchers ran a first-round RT-PCR on the TCR CDR3 using the HTBI primer set. TCRdb processed the multiplex PCR reads anew with MiXCR; each CDR3 protein has one entry. The sample has a few hundred thousand distinct CDR3 sequences, 16% seen once. The source material was blood. The receptors were sampled from a woman aged 40 to 50 with Graves' ophthalmopathy.

This clonotype was detected many times. This chain connects TRBV20-1 to TRBJ2-7; 11 nucleotides agree with TRBD2. CDR1 and CDR2 (germline): DFQATT, SNEGSKA (reference sequence). This CDR3 has 17 residues. The J segment lost 0 bases and the V segment lost 2 bases, leaving 9 bases of the junction unmatched. In DNA form, the CDR3 reads TGCAGTGCTAGACGACTAGCGGGACAGTTGAGCTCCTACGAGCAGTACTTC. Amino acids: CSARRLAGQLSSYEQYF.

This clonotype was detected many times. CDR3 sequence (DNA): TGCAGTGCTAGAGATGCTAGCGGGAGGCTGGGCGGGAATGAGCAGTTCTTC. Translation gives CSARDASGRLGGNEQFF. This chain links TRBV20-1 with TRBJ2-1; 11 positions agree with TRBD2. CDR1 is DFQATT, CDR2 SNEGSKA, per germline (reference sequence). V was pared by 0 bases and J by 7 bases, with 11 bases of the junction left unmatched. The CDR3 has 17 residues.

This clonotype has just a few counts. The V gene is TRBV7-2, the J gene TRBJ2-2; D not certain. Looked up from germline, CDR1 is SGHTA and CDR2 is FQGNSA. This CDR3 is 14 amino acids long. Trimming pared 4 bases from V and 4 bases from J, leaving 10 bases between. The CDR3, as DNA: TGTGCCAGCAGCTGGAACGGAGTCACCGGGGAGCTGTTTTTT. Amino acid sequence: CASSWNGVTGELFF.

This clonotype showed up many times. J is TRBJ1-2 and V is TRBV27, with D maybe TRBD1 (6 bases). Per the germline V gene, CDR1 is MNHEY and CDR2 is SMNVEV (reference sequence). This CDR3 has 14 residues. V dropped 5 bases and J dropped 6 bases, with 16 bases sitting between them. CDR3 in DNA: TGTGCCAGCAGTGGGGGCCACAGGGCTGATGGCTACACCTTC. Translating it yields CASSGGHRADGYTF.

In its sample, this clonotype was seen many times. This chain links TRBV27 with TRBJ2-3, with D perhaps matching TRBD1 or TRBD2 (6 bases each). The ends were cut back, 3 bases at V and 2 bases at J, with 21 bases in the middle. Germline CDR1 is MNHEY and CDR2 is SMNVEV (reference sequence). The CDR3 is 18 residues long. The CDR3 DNA is TGTGCCAGCAGTTTTAGGGGGGTGGGAGCCCCCCCCACAGATACGCAGTATTTT. Translation: CASSFRGVGAPPTDTQYF.